This TCR beta chain stems from a study of T cells after yellow fever vaccination. This clonotype came up a few times. Its antigen is unknown. V shed 3 bases and J shed 7 bases, with 6 bases lying between them. This CDR3 contains 11 residues. CDR1 SGHTA and CDR2 FQGNSA come from the germline V gene. Study results and limitations: In post-booster samples, most primary-vaccination clones reappeared (roughly 96% CD4, 70% to 90% CD8). Within FACS-sorted repertoires, abundant clonotypes contaminating from the bulk population could be present. Clonotypes found in both CD4 and CD8 compartments made up a small share.

TCRdb independently ran MiXCR on the 5' RACE reads; one entry per CDR3 protein. The sample consists of 150,000 to 200,000 distinct CDR3 sequences, approximately 6.2% of them appearing once. The chain uses TRBV7-2 and TRBJ1-1; no clear D. Sequenced material: CD4+ T cells sorted from PBMCs, taken on the day of the first yellow fever vaccination. The clonotype comes from a man between 18 and 29 years old who received the YFV17D yellow fever vaccine. CDR3 sequence (DNA): TGTGCCAGCAGCTTCGACGGTGAAGCTTTCTTT. Protein: CASSFDGEAFF.